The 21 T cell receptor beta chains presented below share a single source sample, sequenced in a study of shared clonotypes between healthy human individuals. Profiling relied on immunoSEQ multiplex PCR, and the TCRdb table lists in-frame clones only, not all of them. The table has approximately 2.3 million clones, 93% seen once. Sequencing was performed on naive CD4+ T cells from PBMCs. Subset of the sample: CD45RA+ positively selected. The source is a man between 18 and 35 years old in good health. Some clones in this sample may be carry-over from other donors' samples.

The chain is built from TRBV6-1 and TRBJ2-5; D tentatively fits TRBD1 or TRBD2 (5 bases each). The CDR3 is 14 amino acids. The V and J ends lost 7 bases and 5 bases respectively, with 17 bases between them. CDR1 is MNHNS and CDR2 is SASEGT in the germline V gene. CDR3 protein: CASTWGPSGETQYF. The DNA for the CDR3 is TGTGCCAGCACTTGGGGACCCTCCGGGGAGACCCAGTACTTC.

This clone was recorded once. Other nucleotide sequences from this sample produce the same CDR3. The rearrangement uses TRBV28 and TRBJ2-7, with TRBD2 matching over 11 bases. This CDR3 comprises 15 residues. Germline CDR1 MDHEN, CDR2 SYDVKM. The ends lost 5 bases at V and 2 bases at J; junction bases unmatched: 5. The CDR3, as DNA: TGTGCCAGCAGTCCCGGGACTAGCGGTCCCTACGAGCAGTACTTC. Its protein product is CASSPGTSGPYEQYF. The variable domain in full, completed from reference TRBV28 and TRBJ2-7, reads DVKVTQSSRYLVKRTGEKVFLECVQDMDHENMFWYRQDPGLGLRLIYFSYDVKMKEKGDIPEGYSVSREKKERFSLILESASTNQTSMYLCASSPGTSGPYEQYFGPGTRLTVT.

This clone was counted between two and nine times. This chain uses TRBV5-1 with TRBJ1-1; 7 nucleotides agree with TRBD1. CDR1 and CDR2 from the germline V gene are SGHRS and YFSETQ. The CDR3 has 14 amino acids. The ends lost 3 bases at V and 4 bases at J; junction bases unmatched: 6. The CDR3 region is CASSSETGITEAFF. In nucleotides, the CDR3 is TGCGCCAGCAGCTCAGAGACAGGGATCACTGAAGCTTTCTTT. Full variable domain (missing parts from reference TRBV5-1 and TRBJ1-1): KAGVTQTPRYLIKTRGQQVTLSCSPISGHRSVSWYQQTPGQGLQFLFEYFSETQRNKGNFPGRFSGRQFSNSRSEMNVSTLELGDSALYLCASSSETGITEAFFGQGTRLTVV.

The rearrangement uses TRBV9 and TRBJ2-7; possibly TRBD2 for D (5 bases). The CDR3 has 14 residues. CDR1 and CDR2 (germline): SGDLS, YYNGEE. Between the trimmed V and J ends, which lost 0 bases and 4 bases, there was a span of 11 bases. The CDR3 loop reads CASSVEAVPYEQYF. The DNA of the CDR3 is TGTGCCAGCAGCGTAGAAGCGGTCCCATACGAGCAGTACTTC.

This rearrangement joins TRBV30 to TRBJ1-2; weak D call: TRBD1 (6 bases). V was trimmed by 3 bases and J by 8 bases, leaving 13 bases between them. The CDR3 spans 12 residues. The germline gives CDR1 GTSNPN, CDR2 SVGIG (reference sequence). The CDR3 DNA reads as TGTGCCTGGAGAGGGGGGTGGGCCGGCTACACCTTC. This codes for CAWRGGWAGYTF.

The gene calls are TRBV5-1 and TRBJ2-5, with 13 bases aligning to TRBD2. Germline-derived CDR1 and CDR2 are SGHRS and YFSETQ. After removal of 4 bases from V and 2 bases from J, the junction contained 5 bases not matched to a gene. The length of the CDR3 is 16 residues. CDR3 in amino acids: CASSRGLAGVQETQYF. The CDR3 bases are TGCGCCAGCAGCCGCGGACTAGCGGGAGTGCAAGAGACCCAGTACTTC.

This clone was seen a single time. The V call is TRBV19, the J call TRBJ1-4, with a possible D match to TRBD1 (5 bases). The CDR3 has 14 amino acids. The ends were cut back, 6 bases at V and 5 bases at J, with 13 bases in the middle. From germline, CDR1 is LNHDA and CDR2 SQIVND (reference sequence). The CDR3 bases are TGTGCCAGTAGCCGACAGAGTAGAAATGAAAAACTGTTTTTT. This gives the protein CASSRQSRNEKLFF.

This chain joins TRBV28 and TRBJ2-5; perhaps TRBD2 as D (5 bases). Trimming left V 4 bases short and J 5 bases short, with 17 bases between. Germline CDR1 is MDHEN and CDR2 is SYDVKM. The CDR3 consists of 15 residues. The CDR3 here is CASSSPQLGPETQYF. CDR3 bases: TGTGCCAGCAGTTCCCCTCAACTAGGTCCTGAGACCCAGTACTTC.

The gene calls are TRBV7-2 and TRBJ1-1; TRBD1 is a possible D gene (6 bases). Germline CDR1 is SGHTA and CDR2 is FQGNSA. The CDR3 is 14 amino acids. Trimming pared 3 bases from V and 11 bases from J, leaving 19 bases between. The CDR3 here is CASSLNRVPLLAFF. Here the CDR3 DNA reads TGTGCCAGCAGCTTGAACAGGGTTCCGCTTTTGGCTTTCTTT.

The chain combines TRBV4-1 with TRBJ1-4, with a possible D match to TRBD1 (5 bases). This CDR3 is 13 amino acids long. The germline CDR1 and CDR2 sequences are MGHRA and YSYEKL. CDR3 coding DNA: TGCGCTTCGGGACGAGCAACTAATGAAAAACTGTTTTTT. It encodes CASGRATNEKLFF.

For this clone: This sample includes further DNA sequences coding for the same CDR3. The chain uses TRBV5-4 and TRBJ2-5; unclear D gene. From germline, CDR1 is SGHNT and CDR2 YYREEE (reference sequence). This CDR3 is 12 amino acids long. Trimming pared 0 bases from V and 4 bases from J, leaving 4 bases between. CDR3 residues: CASSLEGETQYF. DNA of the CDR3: TGTGCCAGCAGCTTGGAGGGAGAGACCCAGTACTTC.

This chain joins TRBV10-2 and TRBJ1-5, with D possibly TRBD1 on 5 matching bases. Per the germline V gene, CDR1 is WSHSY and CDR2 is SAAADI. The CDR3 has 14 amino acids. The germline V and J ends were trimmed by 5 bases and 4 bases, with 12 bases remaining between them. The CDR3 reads CASSRGGGNQPQHF. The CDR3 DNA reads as TGCGCCAGCAGTCGAGGTGGGGGGAATCAGCCCCAGCATTTT.

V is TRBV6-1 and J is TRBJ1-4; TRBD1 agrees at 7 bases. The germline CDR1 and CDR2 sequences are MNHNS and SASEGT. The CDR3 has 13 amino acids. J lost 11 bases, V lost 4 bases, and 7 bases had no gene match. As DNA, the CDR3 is TGTGCCAGCAGTGGACAGGGCCCGGAGAAACTGTTTTTT. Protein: CASSGQGPEKLFF.

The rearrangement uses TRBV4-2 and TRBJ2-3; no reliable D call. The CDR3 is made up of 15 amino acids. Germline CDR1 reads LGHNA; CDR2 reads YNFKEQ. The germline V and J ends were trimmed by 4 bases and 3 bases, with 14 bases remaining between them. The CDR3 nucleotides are TGTGCCAGCAGCCCCCTCGGCAGGTTGACAGATACGCAGTATTTT. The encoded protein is CASSPLGRLTDTQYF.

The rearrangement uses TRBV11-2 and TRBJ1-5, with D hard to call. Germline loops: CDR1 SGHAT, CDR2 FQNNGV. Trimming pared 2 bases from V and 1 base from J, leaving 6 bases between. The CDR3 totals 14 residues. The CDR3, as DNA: TGTGCCAGCAGCTTACGAGGGAGCAATCAGCCCCAGCATTTT. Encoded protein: CASSLRGSNQPQHF.

In DNA, the CDR3 is TGTGCCAGCAGTGAAGCGGCCCAGGGGGAGACTGAAGCTTTCTTT. Translated, it gives CASSEAAQGETEAFF. The genes are TRBV2 and TRBJ1-1; 7 bases match TRBD1. CDR1 is SNHLY, CDR2 FYNNEI, per germline. V lost 0 bases, J lost 5 bases, and 6 bases stayed unmatched. The CDR3 spans 15 residues. The variable domain in full, completed from reference TRBV2 and TRBJ1-1, reads EPEVTQTPSHQVTQMGQEVILRCVPISNHLYFYWYRQILGQKVEFLVSFYNNEISEKSEIFDDQFSVERPDGSNFTLKIRSTKLEDSAMYFCASSEAAQGETEAFFGQGTRLTVV.

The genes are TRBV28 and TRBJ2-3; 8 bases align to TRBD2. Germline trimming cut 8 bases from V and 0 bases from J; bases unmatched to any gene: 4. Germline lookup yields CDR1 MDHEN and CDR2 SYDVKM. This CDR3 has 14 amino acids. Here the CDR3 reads CASETSGSTDTQYF. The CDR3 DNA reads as TGTGCCAGCGAAACTAGCGGCAGCACAGATACGCAGTATTTT.

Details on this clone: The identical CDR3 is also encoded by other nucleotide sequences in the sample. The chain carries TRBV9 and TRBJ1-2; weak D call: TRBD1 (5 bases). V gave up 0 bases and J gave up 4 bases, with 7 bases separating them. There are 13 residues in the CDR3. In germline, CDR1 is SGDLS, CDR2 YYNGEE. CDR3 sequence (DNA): TGTGCCAGCAGCGTAGCTGGGGCCTATGGCTACACCTTC. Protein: CASSVAGAYGYTF.

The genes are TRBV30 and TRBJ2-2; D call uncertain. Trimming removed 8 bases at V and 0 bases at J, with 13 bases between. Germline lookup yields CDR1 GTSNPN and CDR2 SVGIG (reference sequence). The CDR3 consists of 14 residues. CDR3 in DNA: TGTGCCGGATTCACCCAATCGAACACCGGGGAGCTGTTTTTT. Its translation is CAGFTQSNTGELFF.

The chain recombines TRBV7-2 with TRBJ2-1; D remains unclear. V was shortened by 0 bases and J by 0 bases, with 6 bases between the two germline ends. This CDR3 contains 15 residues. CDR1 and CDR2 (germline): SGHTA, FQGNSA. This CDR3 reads CASSLAGRSYNEQFF. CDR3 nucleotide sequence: TGTGCCAGCAGCTTAGCAGGTCGCTCCTACAATGAGCAGTTCTTC. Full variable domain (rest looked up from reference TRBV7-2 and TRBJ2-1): GAGVSQSPSNKVTEKGKDVELRCDPISGHTALYWYRQSLGQGLEFLIYFQGNSAPDKSGLPSDRFSAERTGGSVSTLTIQRTQQEDSAVYLCASSLAGRSYNEQFFGPGTRLTVL.

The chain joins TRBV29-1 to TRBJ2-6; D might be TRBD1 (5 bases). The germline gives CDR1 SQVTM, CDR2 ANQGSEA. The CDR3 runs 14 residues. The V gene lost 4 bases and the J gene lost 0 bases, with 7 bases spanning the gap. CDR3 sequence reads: CSVAQDSGANVLTF. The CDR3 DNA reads TGCAGCGTTGCACAGGACTCTGGGGCCAACGTCCTGACTTTC. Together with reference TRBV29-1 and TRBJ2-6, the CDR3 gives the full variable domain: SAVISQKPSRDICQRGTSLTIQCQVDSQVTMMFWYRQQPGQSLTLIATANQGSEATYESGFVIDKFPISRPNLTFSTLTVSNMSPEDSSIYLCSVAQDSGANVLTFGAGSRLTVL.